The present TCR beta chain was sequenced within a study of monozygotic twins with cystic fibrosis. As for this clone: As yet, its antigen is unknown.

Findings and caveats of the study: Unrelated CF individuals shared fewer identical clonotypes than monozygotic CF twins. In 13 of 16 pairs, V gene usage was closest to the co-twin's.

The repertoire was sequenced with immunoSEQ multiplex PCR; TCRdb's copy has only in-frame clones and lacks some. The data contain around 29,000 clones, approximately 86% of them singletons. CDR3 size: 15 residues. Deletions cut 0 bases from V and 7 bases from J, with 15 bases between. Germline V gene sequence: CDR1 LGHNA, CDR2 YNFKEQ. Input material: blood. The origin of this receptor is a girl aged 2-9 years with cystic fibrosis. The V and J genes are TRBV4-2 and TRBJ1-2; D is unresolved. CDR3 sequence (DNA): TGTGCCAGCAGCCAAGATGCGCTAGTTTTAACTGGCTACACCTTC. Translated: CASSQDALVLTGYTF.